The rows below give T cell receptor beta chains drawn from one sample of a study of blood T cell repertoires in COVID-19. Profiling relied on immunoSEQ multiplex PCR, and the TCRdb table lists in-frame clones only, not all of them. The table includes about 150,000 clones, roughly nine tenths detected once. The sequencing sample was made of peripheral blood. The source is a man in his fifties with acute or convalescent COVID-19. CDR3s leave out the opening cysteine and the closing phenylalanine or tryptophan.

v_gene: TRBV3-1/TRBV3-2
j_gene: TRBJ1-5
CDR3aa: ASSQVSVNQPQH

v_gene: TRBV19
j_gene: TRBJ2-2
CDR3aa: ASIRTSGGAAGELF

v_gene: TRBV2
j_gene: TRBJ1-5
CDR3aa: ASSEVQGASQPQH

v_gene: TRBV6-2/TRBV6-3
j_gene: TRBJ2-1
CDR3aa: ASSYTGTGYNEQF

v_gene: TRBV11-1
j_gene: TRBJ2-1
CDR3aa: ASSFPSSYNEQF

v_gene: TRBV3-1/TRBV3-2
j_gene: TRBJ2-3
CDR3aa: ASSPGDYPSTDTQY

v_gene: TRBV21-1
j_gene: TRBJ1-5
CDR3aa: ASSKDYRGIGNQPQH

v_gene: TRBV14
j_gene: TRBJ2-1
CDR3aa: ASSQEGLARDYNEQF

v_gene: TRBV11-1
j_gene: TRBJ1-1
CDR3aa: ASSPRTPGGAF

v_gene: TRBV28
j_gene: TRBJ2-7
CDR3aa: ASSSSDRLYEQY

v_gene: TRBV5-5
j_gene: TRBJ1-5
CDR3aa: ASSLGGTDNQPQH

v_gene: TRBV9
j_gene: TRBJ1-5
CDR3aa: ASSATGTEEPQH

v_gene: TRBV7-2
j_gene: TRBJ1-5
CDR3aa: ASSLRDSRTQPQH

v_gene: TRBV19
j_gene: TRBJ2-3
CDR3aa: ASSLIADTQY

v_gene: TRBV30
j_gene: TRBJ2-1
CDR3aa: AWSASAYNEQF

v_gene: TRBV19
j_gene: TRBJ1-3
CDR3aa: ASMEPGTTMGNTIY

v_gene: TRBV5-5
j_gene: TRBJ2-3
CDR3aa: ASSLAVGTDTQY

v_gene: TRBV7-9
j_gene: TRBJ2-6
CDR3aa: ASSPNKRGSGANVLT

v_gene: TRBV27
j_gene: TRBJ2-6
CDR3aa: ASSKDREGSGANVLT

v_gene: TRBV11-2
j_gene: TRBJ2-1
CDR3aa: ASSLVWTRGTRSYNEQF

v_gene: TRBV4-1
j_gene: TRBJ1-2
CDR3aa: ASGGQSYGYT

v_gene: TRBV19
j_gene: TRBJ1-6
CDR3aa: ASTPTGGAGTANSPLH

v_gene: TRBV5-8
j_gene: TRBJ2-4
CDR3aa: ASSLSGDPKY

v_gene: TRBV3-1/TRBV3-2
j_gene: TRBJ1-1
CDR3aa: ASSQEGGGQNTEAF

v_gene: TRBV12-3/TRBV12-4
j_gene: TRBJ1-6
CDR3aa: ASSFTDSPLH

v_gene: TRBV11-2
j_gene: TRBJ1-3
CDR3aa: ASSLRQGPAGNTIY

v_gene: TRBV7-9
j_gene: TRBJ2-2
CDR3aa: ASRSRTSNTGELF

v_gene: TRBV12-3/TRBV12-4
j_gene: TRBJ1-2
CDR3aa: ASNGAHGYT